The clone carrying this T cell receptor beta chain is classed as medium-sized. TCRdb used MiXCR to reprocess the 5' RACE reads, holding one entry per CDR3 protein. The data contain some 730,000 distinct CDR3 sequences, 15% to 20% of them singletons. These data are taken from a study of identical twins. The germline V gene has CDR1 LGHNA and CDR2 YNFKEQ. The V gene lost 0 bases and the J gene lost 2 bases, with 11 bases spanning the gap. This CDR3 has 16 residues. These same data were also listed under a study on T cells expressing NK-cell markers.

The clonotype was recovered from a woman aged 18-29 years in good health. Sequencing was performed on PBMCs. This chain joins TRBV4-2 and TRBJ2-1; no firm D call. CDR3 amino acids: CASSQDQAETYNEQFF. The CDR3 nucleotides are TGTGCCAGCAGCCAAGATCAGGCCGAGACCTACAATGAGCAGTTCTTC.